One sample yielded the 28 T cell receptor beta chains listed below, sequenced in a study of blood T cell repertoires in COVID-19. Assay: immunoSEQ multiplex PCR; the TCRdb copy retains only in-frame clones and omits some. The table lists some 67,000 clones, 87% of them singletons. Specimen: peripheral blood. These receptor sequences come from a man in his forties or fifties with active COVID-19.

The chain carries TRBV19 and TRBJ2-2, with 10 nucleotides matching TRBD2. The length of the CDR3 is 18 residues. Trimming removed 4 bases from V and 2 bases from J; junction bases left unmatched: 10. Germline V gene lookup returns CDR1 LNHDA and CDR2 SQIVND (reference sequence). The CDR3 is CASSKALAGEYNTGELFF. In nucleotides, the CDR3 is TGTGCCAGTAGTAAAGCCCTAGCGGGAGAGTATAACACCGGGGAGCTGTTTTTT.

This chain uses TRBV21-1 with TRBJ1-5; TRBD1 is the table's D call, not checked against the DNA. TRBV21-1 is a pseudogene. The CDR3 sequence is 17 residues long. This CDR3 is CASSAPGEDMGNQPQHF. The CDR3 nucleotides read TGTGCCAGCAGCGCTCCCGGTGAGGACATGGGCAATCAGCCCCAGCATTTT.

This chain links TRBV7-6 with TRBJ2-3; 9 bases are shared with TRBD1. The V gene end was trimmed by 4 bases and the J gene end by 8 bases; junction bases not matched to a gene: 16. The CDR3 has 17 amino acids. CDR1 SGHVS and CDR2 FNYEAQ come from the germline V gene. DNA for the CDR3: TGTGCCAGCAGCTCCCCTCTCCGGGACAGGGTATTTGGTACGCAGTATTTT. This codes for CASSSPLRDRVFGTQYF.

This chain uses TRBV27 with TRBJ1-2, with 11 bases aligning to TRBD1. The length of the CDR3 is 14 residues. Germline values: CDR1 MNHEY, CDR2 SMNVEV (reference sequence). After removal of 5 bases from V and 7 bases from J, the junction contained 6 bases not matched to a gene. The CDR3, as DNA: TGTGCCAGCAGTCCGACCGGGACAGGGGGTGGCTACACCTTC. Protein sequence: CASSPTGTGGGYTF.

The gene calls are TRBV20-1 and TRBJ1-2; unclear D gene. The CDR3 length is 11 residues. Trimming cost V 2 bases and J 8 bases, with 9 bases left between them. CDR1 is DFQATT and CDR2 is SNEGSKA in the germline V gene (reference sequence). The CDR3 region is CSARLSGGYTF. Written as DNA, the CDR3 is TGCAGTGCTAGACTGTCCGGGGGCTACACCTTC.

V gene TRBV28 combines with J gene TRBJ1-5; TRBD1 aligns across 7 bases. Trimming removed 3 bases from V and 2 bases from J; junction bases left unmatched: 4. The CDR3 is 15 residues long. CDR1 is MDHEN and CDR2 is SYDVKM in the germline V gene. The CDR3 loop is CASSFTGEGNQPQHF. CDR3 nucleotide sequence: TGTGCCAGCAGTTTTACAGGGGAAGGCAATCAGCCCCAGCATTTT.

The chain links TRBV30 to TRBJ2-3, with TRBD2 as a possible D gene (6 bases). The CDR3 has 16 amino acids. Germline CDR1 and CDR2: GTSNPN and SVGIG (reference sequence). V was clipped by 2 bases and J by 8 bases, with 23 bases between them. In DNA form, the CDR3 reads TGTGCCTGGAGTTCCCTAGGGCACCGGCAGGGAGGTACGCAGTATTTT. Protein sequence: CAWSSLGHRQGGTQYF. Looking up the rest from reference TRBV30 and TRBJ2-3 gives the full variable domain: SQTIHQWPATLVQPVGSPLSLECTVEGTSNPNLYWYRQAAGRGLQLLFYSVGIGQISSEVPQNLSASRPQDRQFILSSKKLLLSDSGFYLCAWSSLGHRQGGTQYFGPGTRLTVL.

The genes are TRBV7-3 and TRBJ2-7; tentative D call: TRBD2 (7 bases). This CDR3 contains 15 residues. Germline CDR1 and CDR2: SGHTA and FQGTGA. The germline V and J ends were trimmed by 3 bases and 6 bases, with 18 bases remaining between them. CDR3: CASSFGGPKGLEQYF. The CDR3, as DNA: TGTGCCAGCAGCTTCGGGGGGCCTAAGGGTCTCGAGCAGTACTTC.

There are a few counts of this clone. The gene calls are TRBV2 and TRBJ1-1; weak D call: TRBD1 (5 bases). Germline CDR1 SNHLY, CDR2 FYNNEI. Trimming removed 6 bases from V and 5 bases from J, with 19 bases in between. CDR3 length equals 15 residues. The CDR3 loop is CASRGGLPVRTEAFF. In DNA, the CDR3 is TGTGCCAGCAGGGGGGGACTCCCGGTCCGGACTGAAGCTTTCTTT. Complete variable domain (other parts from reference TRBV2 and TRBJ1-1): EPEVTQTPSHQVTQMGQEVILRCVPISNHLYFYWYRQILGQKVEFLVSFYNNEISEKSEIFDDQFSVERPDGSNFTLKIRSTKLEDSAMYFCASRGGLPVRTEAFFGQGTRLTVV.

The chain has TRBV6-2 or TRBV6-3 and TRBJ1-1; tentatively, D is TRBD1 (6 bases). The CDR3 extends over 13 amino acids. V lost 1 base, J lost 10 bases, and 13 bases lay in between. Germline assignment: CDR1 MNHEY and CDR2 SVGEGT. The CDR3 coding sequence is TGTGCCAGCAGTTACTTTGGGGCAGGGGCAGCTTTCTTT. This encodes CASSYFGAGAAFF.

The chain uses TRBV21-1 and TRBJ1-5. TRBV21-1 is termed a pseudogene. The CDR3 is made up of 16 amino acids. The CDR3 nucleotides read TGTGCCAGCAGCAAAATCCGGGGGGAGGGCAATCAGCCCCAGCATTTT. Protein product: CASSKIRGEGNQPQHF.

This clone was recorded a few times. The chain couples TRBV11-3 to TRBJ2-1; maybe TRBD1 (5 bases). The CDR3 length is 17 residues. Trimming shortened V by 5 bases and J by 0 bases, and 17 bases separated the two germline ends. Germline V gene data show CDR1 as SGHNT and CDR2 as YENEEA. The CDR3, as DNA: TGTGCCAGCAGCCCAGGGATAGGGGCCAGCTCCTACAATGAGCAGTTCTTC. Translated, it gives CASSPGIGASSYNEQFF.

The chain uses TRBV7-2 and TRBJ2-2, with D perhaps TRBD2 (6 bases). V was pared by 2 bases and J by 6 bases, with 13 bases between. This CDR3 spans 15 amino acids. In germline, CDR1 is SGHTA, CDR2 FQGNSA. The CDR3 loop is CASSLMWEVAGELFF. The CDR3 region has the DNA TGTGCCAGCAGCTTAATGTGGGAGGTGGCCGGGGAGCTGTTTTTT. Full variable domain (rest looked up from reference TRBV7-2 and TRBJ2-2): GAGVSQSPSNKVTEKGKDVELRCDPISGHTALYWYRQSLGQGLEFLIYFQGNSAPDKSGLPSDRFSAERTGGSVSTLTIQRTQQEDSAVYLCASSLMWEVAGELFFGEGSRLTVL.

The genes are TRBV5-1 and TRBJ2-1; the match to TRBD1 covers 9 bases. In germline, CDR1 is SGHRS, CDR2 YFSETQ. Trimming at V came to 3 bases and at J to 5 bases, leaving 9 bases not matched to a gene. The CDR3 sequence is 16 residues long. The DNA of the CDR3 is TGCGCCAGCAGCTGGGGCGGGACAGGGAAACACAATGAGCAGTTCTTC. Amino acids: CASSWGGTGKHNEQFF.

The V call is TRBV5-1, the J call TRBJ2-3; TRBD2 matches at 8 bases. The CDR3 is 15 amino acids. V lost 6 bases, J lost 5 bases, and 11 bases stayed unmatched. CDR1 SGHRS and CDR2 YFSETQ come from the germline V gene. This CDR3 reads CASKRGAGELDTQYF. CDR3 bases: TGCGCCAGCAAGCGGGGAGCGGGAGAGTTAGATACGCAGTATTTT.

The chain employs TRBV7-8 and TRBJ1-1, with 9 nucleotides matching TRBD1. The CDR3 extends over 15 amino acids. Germline lookup yields CDR1 SGHVS and CDR2 FQNEAQ. The V gene end was trimmed by 5 bases and the J gene end by 2 bases; junction bases not matched to a gene: 6. The CDR3 sequence is CASSPRDRVNTEAFF. The CDR3 bases are TGTGCCAGCAGCCCCAGGGACAGGGTTAACACTGAAGCTTTCTTT. The full variable domain, completed using reference TRBV7-8 and TRBJ1-1, is GAGVSQSPRYKVAKRGQDVALRCDPISGHVSLFWYQQALGQGPEFLTYFQNEAQLDKSGLPSDRFFAERPEGSVSTLKIQRTQQEDSAVYLCASSPRDRVNTEAFFGQGTRLTVV.

The chain links TRBV12-3 or TRBV12-4 to TRBJ2-5, with D possibly TRBD1 on 5 matching bases. The V and J ends lost 2 bases and 5 bases respectively, with 9 bases between them. The length of the CDR3 is 13 residues. The CDR3 loop is CASSLPGRETQYF. The CDR3 nucleotides read TGTGCCAGCAGTTTACCAGGGCGGGAGACCCAGTACTTC.

The rearrangement joins TRBV7-9 to TRBJ2-1, with TRBD1 matching 9 bases. Germline CDR1 SEHNR, CDR2 FQNEAQ (reference sequence). The CDR3 runs 15 residues. The J segment lost 8 bases and the V segment lost 3 bases, leaving 8 bases of the junction unmatched. Written as DNA, the CDR3 is TGTGCCAGCAGCTTGGTACAGGGGGCGATACATGAGCAGTTCTTC. Its translation: CASSLVQGAIHEQFF.

As DNA, the CDR3 is TGCGCCAGCAGCCAGGGGGCAGTTAATTCACCCCTCCACTTT. Encoded protein: CASSQGAVNSPLHF. The chain recombines TRBV4-3 with TRBJ1-6; D is perhaps TRBD1 (6 bases). Trimming left V 3 bases short and J 6 bases short, with 9 bases between. Looked up from germline, CDR1 is LGHNA and CDR2 is YSLEER. The CDR3 runs to 14 residues.

This chain joins TRBV3-1 (or the pseudogene TRBV3-2) and TRBJ1-5; maybe TRBD1 (5 bases). The germline V gene has CDR1 LGHDT and CDR2 YNNKEL (reference sequence). Deletions cut 1 base from V and 6 bases from J, with 10 bases between. This CDR3 spans 14 amino acids. The CDR3 here is CASSQAGGRQPQHF. CDR3 in DNA: TGTGCCAGCAGCCAAGCGGGGGGACGTCAGCCCCAGCATTTT.

This clone was detected once. The chain employs TRBV6-5 and TRBJ2-7; TRBD1 matches at 12 bases. V shed 2 bases and J 4 bases; nucleotides not matched to a gene: 3. Germline CDR1 reads MNHEY; CDR2 reads SVGAGI. The CDR3 runs to 15 residues. As DNA, the CDR3 is TGTGCCAGCAGTTACAGGGACAGGGGGCAATACGAGCAGTACTTC. This sequence encodes CASSYRDRGQYEQYF.

The chain combines TRBV6-9 with TRBJ1-5, with D maybe TRBD1 (6 bases). This CDR3 is built from 15 residues. Trimming took 3 bases from V and 3 from J, leaving 12 bases between them. CDR1 and CDR2 (germline): MNHGY, SVAAGI. CDR3 nucleotides: TGTGCCAGCAGTTACGGCAGGGGAAACAATCAGCCCCAGCATTTT. Translated, it gives CASSYGRGNNQPQHF.

The chain combines TRBV12-5 with TRBJ2-1; 9 nucleotides match TRBD2. This CDR3 spans 17 amino acids. V dropped 7 bases and J dropped 3; count of bases not matched to a gene: 13. CDR1 and CDR2 (germline): LGHNT, FRNRAP. The CDR3 bases are TGTGCTAGTGCCCTCCACGGACTAGCGCGAAACTACAATGAGCAGTTCTTC. Translating gives CASALHGLARNYNEQFF.

There are a few counts of this clone. This chain uses TRBV2 with TRBJ2-7; 7 bases map to TRBD1. The CDR3 contains 13 residues. CDR1 SNHLY and CDR2 FYNNEI come from the germline V gene. V dropped 10 bases and J dropped 2; count of bases not matched to a gene: 8. CDR3 protein: CATSSGGTYEQYF. As DNA, the CDR3 is TGTGCCACCTCCTCAGGGGGTACCTACGAGCAGTACTTC.

The chain employs TRBV6-1 and TRBJ1-5, with a weak D call TRBD1 (5 bases). The CDR3 has 16 amino acids. The V gene lost 4 bases and the J gene lost 4 bases, with 17 bases spanning the gap. Germline V gives CDR1 MNHNS, CDR2 SASEGT. The CDR3 DNA follows: TGTGCCAGCAGTGTAAGGGGAGGTAAGGCGAATCAGCCCCAGCATTTT. Its translation is CASSVRGGKANQPQHF.

J is TRBJ2-1 and V is TRBV6-2 or TRBV6-3; 9 bases match TRBD1. The germline V gene has CDR1 MNHEY and CDR2 SVGEGT. The CDR3 spans 16 residues. Trimming cost V 6 bases and J 4 bases; bases outside gene matches: 10. CDR3 loop: CASSLQKTGGYNEQFF. As DNA, the CDR3 is TGTGCCAGCAGCCTGCAAAAGACAGGGGGTTACAATGAGCAGTTCTTC.

This chain joins TRBV6-1 and TRBJ2-7; 11 bases map to TRBD2. Trimming took 0 bases from V and 12 from J; bases not matched to a gene: 13. Germline assignment: CDR1 MNHNS and CDR2 SASEGT. The CDR3 spans 16 residues. The CDR3 DNA reads as TGTGCCAGCAGTGAAGCGCCGGGACTAGCGGACGGATCGCTGTACTTC. The encoded protein is CASSEAPGLADGSLYF.

In its sample, this clone was seen once. J is TRBJ1-1 and V is TRBV28, with 7 bases identical to TRBD1. Germline CDR1 and CDR2: MDHEN and SYDVKM. The ends lost 5 bases at V and 6 bases at J; junction bases unmatched: 9. The CDR3 totals 14 residues. CDR3 bases: TGTGCCAGCAGTACCAGGCAGGGGGGACCTGAAGCTTTCTTT. Translated, it gives CASSTRQGGPEAFF.